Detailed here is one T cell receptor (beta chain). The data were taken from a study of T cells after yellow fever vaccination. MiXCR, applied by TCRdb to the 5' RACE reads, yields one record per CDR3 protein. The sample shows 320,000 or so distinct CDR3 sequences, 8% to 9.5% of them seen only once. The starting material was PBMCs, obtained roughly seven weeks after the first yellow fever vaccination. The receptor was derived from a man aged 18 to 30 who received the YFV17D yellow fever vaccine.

Written as DNA, the CDR3 is TGTGCCAGCAGCCCTGGGCTAGTTGCGGAGACCCAGTACTTC. Residues: CASSPGLVAETQYF. The chain links TRBV11-2 to TRBJ2-5; no clear D. The ends were cut back, 5 bases at V and 5 bases at J, with 15 bases in the middle. The CDR3 loop spans 14 amino acids. Germline values: CDR1 SGHAT, CDR2 FQNNGV.